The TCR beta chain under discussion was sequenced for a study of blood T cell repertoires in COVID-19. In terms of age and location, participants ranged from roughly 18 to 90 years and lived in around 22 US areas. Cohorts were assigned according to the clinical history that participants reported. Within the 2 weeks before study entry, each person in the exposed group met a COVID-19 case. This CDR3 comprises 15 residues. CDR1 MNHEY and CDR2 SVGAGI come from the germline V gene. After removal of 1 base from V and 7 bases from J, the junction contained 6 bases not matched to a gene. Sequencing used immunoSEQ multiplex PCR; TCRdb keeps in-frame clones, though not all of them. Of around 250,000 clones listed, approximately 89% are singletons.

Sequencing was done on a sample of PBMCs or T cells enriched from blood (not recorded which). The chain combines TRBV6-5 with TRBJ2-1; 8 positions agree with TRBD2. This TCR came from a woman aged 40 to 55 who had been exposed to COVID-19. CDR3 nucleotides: TGTGCCAGCAGTTACTTTCGGGGGGGCCGAAATGAGCAGTTCTTC. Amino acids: CASSYFRGGRNEQFF.